Listed here are 18 T cell receptor beta chains from one sample, sequenced in a study of metastatic and nonmetastatic thyroid tumors. TCRdb ran MiXCR on the PCR reads. Altogether under 20,000 clones are present, 27% being singletons, with the ten largest covering 6.1%. There were no patients who had received any treatment before thyroid surgery. The specimen sequenced was blood. All receptors come from a female donor with papillary thyroid cancer or a benign thyroid nodule (not recorded which). Some clones in this sample may be carry-over from other donors' samples.

This clone turned up a few times. The chain couples TRBV19 to TRBJ1-2; weak D call: TRBD1 (5 bases). Germline CDR1 reads LNHDA; CDR2 reads SQIVND (reference sequence). Between the trimmed V and J ends, which lost 10 bases and 6 bases, there was a span of 15 bases. There are 12 residues in the CDR3. In DNA form, the CDR3 reads TGTGCCAAACCCACACAGGTAAATGGCTACACCTTC. It yields the protein CAKPTQVNGYTF.

The chain combines TRBV6-1 with TRBJ2-5, with no clear D. The CDR3 extends over 11 amino acids. Germline values: CDR1 MNHNS, CDR2 SASEGT. V lost 7 bases and J lost 4, with 7 bases in between. The CDR3 DNA sequence: TGTGCCAGCACTGCGAGAGAGACCCAGTACTTC. It specifies CASTARETQYF.

The CDR3 sequence: CASSLNKADYEQYF. The CDR3 coding sequence is TGTGCCAGCAGCTTAAATAAAGCGGACTACGAGCAGTACTTC. The genes are TRBV7-2 and TRBJ2-7; possibly TRBD2 for D (5 bases). The CDR3 loop spans 14 amino acids. Trimming stripped 2 bases from V and 3 bases from J, with 11 bases between. CDR1 is SGHTA, CDR2 FQGNSA, per germline.

The chain links TRBV20-1 to TRBJ1-6, with a tentative D call TRBD1 (6 bases). This CDR3 contains 13 residues. V gave up 4 bases and J gave up 10 bases, with 14 bases separating them. CDR1 DFQATT and CDR2 SNEGSKA come from the germline V gene (reference sequence). CDR3 amino acids: CSAKGTLGSPLHF. CDR3 nucleotides: TGCAGTGCTAAGGGGACACTGGGATCACCCCTCCACTTT.

The chain couples TRBV7-2 to TRBJ2-3, with unresolved D. V gave up 5 bases and J gave up 3 bases, with 12 bases separating them. The CDR3 is 14 amino acids. Germline-derived CDR1 and CDR2 are SGHTA and FQGNSA. CDR3 region: CASSLAPGTDTQYF. CDR3 bases: TGTGCCAGCAGCCTGGCCCCTGGAACAGATACGCAGTATTTT. The entire variable domain, with the rest obtained from reference TRBV7-2 and TRBJ2-3, is as follows: GAGVSQSPSNKVTEKGKDVELRCDPISGHTALYWYRQSLGQGLEFLIYFQGNSAPDKSGLPSDRFSAERTGGSVSTLTIQRTQQEDSAVYLCASSLAPGTDTQYFGPGTRLTVL.

This clone showed up many times. The gene calls are TRBV12-5 and TRBJ2-3; possible D gene TRBD2, 6 bases. The V gene lost 1 base and the J gene lost 10 bases, with 9 bases spanning the gap. Germline V gene data show CDR1 as LGHNT and CDR2 as FRNRAP. CDR3 length equals 12 residues. As DNA, the CDR3 is TGTGCTAGTGGTTTGGACCTAGCGTCGCAGTATTTT. Translating it yields CASGLDLASQYF.

This clone is deemed medium-sized. V is TRBV28 and J is TRBJ1-5, with D possibly being TRBD1 (6 bases). This CDR3 spans 13 amino acids. Germline values: CDR1 MDHEN, CDR2 SYDVKM. As DNA, the CDR3 is TGTGCAGGGGGAGGGGGGCAGGGTCAGCCCCAGCATTTT. Protein product: CAGGGGQGQPQHF.

This clone was picked up a small number of times. This chain connects TRBV2 to TRBJ1-6, with D perhaps matching TRBD1 (5 bases). Germline V gives CDR1 SNHLY, CDR2 FYNNEI. CDR3 length: 13 residues. The V gene lost 10 bases and the J gene lost 2 bases, with 9 bases spanning the gap. The CDR3 loop is CATRQTYNSPLHF. The CDR3 DNA reads as TGTGCCACTCGACAGACCTATAATTCACCCCTCCACTTT.

This clone has a count of ten or more. The chain is built from TRBV3-1 and TRBJ1-2; D remains unclear. Trimming pared 4 bases from V and 5 bases from J, leaving 23 bases between. The V gene's germline CDR1 is LGHDT and CDR2 YNNKEL (reference sequence). The CDR3 is 17 residues long. The CDR3 DNA reads TGTGCCAGCAGCCCAGCCCCCCGGACCCTGAAGTCGTATGGCTACACCTTC. It encodes CASSPAPRTLKSYGYTF.

This clone was recorded many times. This chain links TRBV30 with TRBJ2-1; 10 bases align to TRBD2. Unmatched junction bases numbered 5, after V lost 3 bases and J lost 9 bases. From germline, CDR1 is GTSNPN and CDR2 SVGIG (reference sequence). This CDR3 has 13 amino acids. The CDR3 sequence is CAWRVAGGSEQFF. The CDR3, as DNA: TGTGCCTGGAGGGTAGCGGGAGGAAGTGAGCAGTTCTTC.

This clone has more than one count but fewer than ten. The rearrangement joins TRBV6-1 to TRBJ1-6; D not resolved. Trimming took 3 bases from V and 6 from J, leaving 9 bases between them. CDR1 is MNHNS, CDR2 SASEGT, per germline. The CDR3 covers 14 residues. DNA for the CDR3: TGTGCCAGCAGTGAGGTAGTAGGTAATTCACCCCTCCACTTT. It yields the protein CASSEVVGNSPLHF.

The rearrangement joins TRBV11-2 to TRBJ1-6; 7 bases align to TRBD1. This CDR3 comprises 16 residues. The germline CDR1 and CDR2 sequences are SGHAT and FQNNGV. Trimming removed 5 bases from V and 5 bases from J; junction bases left unmatched: 9. This CDR3 is CASSRQGPGNNSPLHF. CDR3 bases: TGTGCCAGCAGCAGACAGGGCCCGGGGAATAATTCACCCCTCCACTTT. The full variable domain, completed using reference TRBV11-2 and TRBJ1-6, is EAGVAQSPRYKIIEKRQSVAFWCNPISGHATLYWYQQILGQGPKLLIQFQNNGVVDDSQLPKDRFSAERLKGVDSTLKIQPAKLEDSAVYLCASSRQGPGNNSPLHFGNGTRLTVT.

This clone was observed many times. For the CDR3, the DNA is TGTGCCAGCAGCCAAGAGGGGGGGAGCTACGAGCAGTACTTC. Translated: CASSQEGGSYEQYF. V gene TRBV3-1 combines with J gene TRBJ2-7; 7 positions agree with TRBD2. CDR3 length: 14 residues. Germline V gene sequence: CDR1 LGHDT, CDR2 YNNKEL (reference sequence). The V segment lost 0 bases and the J segment 3 bases; nucleotides outside the gene matches: 2.

This clone was seen a few times. The chain recombines TRBV19 with TRBJ1-1, with D maybe TRBD1 (6 bases). Germline CDR1 LNHDA, CDR2 SQIVND (reference sequence). With 6 bases removed from V and 0 bases from J, the gap between germline ends came to 11 bases. The CDR3 consists of 14 residues. Here the CDR3 reads CASRDGQLNTEAFF. The CDR3 bases are TGTGCCAGTAGGGATGGACAGCTGAACACTGAAGCTTTCTTT.

This clone has at least ten counts. The V gene is TRBV4-2, the J gene TRBJ1-5, with 10 bases aligning to TRBD1. Germline loops: CDR1 LGHNA, CDR2 YNFKEQ. CDR3 size: 16 residues. The J segment lost 8 bases and the V segment lost 6 bases, leaving 13 bases of the junction unmatched. The CDR3 DNA reads as TGTGCCAGCAGTACCGATGGGACAGGGGCGGGAAAGCCCCAGCATTTT. Translating it yields CASSTDGTGAGKPQHF.

This chain uses TRBV19 with TRBJ1-1; 9 positions agree with TRBD1. V shed 6 bases and J 4 bases; nucleotides not matched to a gene: 3. The length of the CDR3 is 13 residues. CDR1 is LNHDA, CDR2 SQIVND, per germline (reference sequence). The CDR3 here is CASRRDRVTEAFF. The CDR3 DNA sequence: TGTGCCAGTAGGCGGGACAGGGTCACTGAAGCTTTCTTT.

This clone rates as large. The chain uses TRBV10-3 and TRBJ2-7; tentative D call: TRBD2 (6 bases). The germline V gene encodes CDR1 ENHRY and CDR2 SYGVKD. The CDR3 totals 16 residues. Deletions cut 1 base from V and 0 bases from J, with 13 bases between. The CDR3: CAISELWDSSSYEQYF. For the CDR3, the DNA is TGTGCCATCAGTGAGTTGTGGGACTCCTCCTCCTACGAGCAGTACTTC.

This clone was counted many times. Within the sample, other DNA sequences also encode this same CDR3. V usage is TRBV4-2 and J usage is TRBJ2-1, with 8 positions matching TRBD2. The germline V gene has CDR1 LGHNA and CDR2 YNFKEQ. The CDR3 sequence is 18 residues long. The V gene end was trimmed by 0 bases and the J gene end by 0 bases; junction bases not matched to a gene: 7. The CDR3: CASSQEGAGEPSYNEQFF. The CDR3 DNA sequence: TGTGCCAGCAGCCAAGAGGGAGCGGGAGAACCCTCCTACAATGAGCAGTTCTTC.